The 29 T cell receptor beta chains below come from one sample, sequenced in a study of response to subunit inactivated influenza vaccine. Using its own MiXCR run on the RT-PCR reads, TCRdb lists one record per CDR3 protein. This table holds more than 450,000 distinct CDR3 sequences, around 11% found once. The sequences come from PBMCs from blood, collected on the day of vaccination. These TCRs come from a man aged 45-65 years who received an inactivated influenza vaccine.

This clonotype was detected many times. This CDR3 reads CASSLAVTPNEKLFF. In DNA, the CDR3 is TGTGCCAGCAGCTTAGCGGTTACTCCAAATGAAAAACTGTTTTTT. The chain is built from TRBV7-9 and TRBJ1-4; D uncertain. Germline CDR1 and CDR2: SEHNR and FQNEAQ (reference sequence). V was trimmed by 0 bases and J by 5 bases, leaving 10 bases between them. The CDR3 has 15 amino acids.

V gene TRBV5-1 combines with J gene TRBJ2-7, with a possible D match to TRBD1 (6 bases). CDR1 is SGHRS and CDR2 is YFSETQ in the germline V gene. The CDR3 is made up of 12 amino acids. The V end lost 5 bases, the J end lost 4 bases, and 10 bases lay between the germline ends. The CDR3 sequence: CASRVQGYEQYF. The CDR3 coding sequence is TGCGCCAGCAGAGTACAGGGATACGAGCAGTACTTC.

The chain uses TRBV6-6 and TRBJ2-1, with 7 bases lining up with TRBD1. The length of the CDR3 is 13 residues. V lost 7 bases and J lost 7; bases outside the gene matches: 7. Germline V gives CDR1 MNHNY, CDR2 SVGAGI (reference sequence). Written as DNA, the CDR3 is TGTGCCAGCAATCGGGACAGATTAAATGAGCAGTTCTTC. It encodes CASNRDRLNEQFF.

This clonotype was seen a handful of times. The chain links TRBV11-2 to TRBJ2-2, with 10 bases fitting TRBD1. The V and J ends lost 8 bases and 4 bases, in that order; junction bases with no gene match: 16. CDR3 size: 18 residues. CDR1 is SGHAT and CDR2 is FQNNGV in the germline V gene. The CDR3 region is CASPEEPGTGVITGELFF. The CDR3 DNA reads TGTGCCAGCCCAGAAGAACCCGGGACAGGGGTTATCACCGGGGAGCTGTTTTTT.

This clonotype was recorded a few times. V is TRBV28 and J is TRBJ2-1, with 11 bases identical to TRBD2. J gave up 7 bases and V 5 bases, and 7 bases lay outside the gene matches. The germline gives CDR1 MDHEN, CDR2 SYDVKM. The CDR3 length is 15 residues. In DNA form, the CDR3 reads TGTGCCAGCAGTGACAGAGGGACTAGCGGTAATGAGCAGTTCTTC. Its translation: CASSDRGTSGNEQFF. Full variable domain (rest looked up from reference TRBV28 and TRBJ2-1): DVKVTQSSRYLVKRTGEKVFLECVQDMDHENMFWYRQDPGLGLRLIYFSYDVKMKEKGDIPEGYSVSREKKERFSLILESASTNQTSMYLCASSDRGTSGNEQFFGPGTRLTVL.

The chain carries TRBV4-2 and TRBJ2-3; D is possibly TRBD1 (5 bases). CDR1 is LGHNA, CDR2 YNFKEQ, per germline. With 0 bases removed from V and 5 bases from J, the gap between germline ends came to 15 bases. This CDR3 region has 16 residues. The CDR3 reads CASSQDHAGLGDTQYF. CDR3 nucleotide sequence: TGTGCCAGCAGCCAAGATCACGCAGGGTTGGGAGATACGCAGTATTTT.

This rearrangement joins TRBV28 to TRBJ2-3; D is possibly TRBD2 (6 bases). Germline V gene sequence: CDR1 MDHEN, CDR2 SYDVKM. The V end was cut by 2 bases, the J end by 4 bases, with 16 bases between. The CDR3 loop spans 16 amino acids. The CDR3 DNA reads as TGTGCCAGCAGTTTACCAAGGGCGACGGGAGCAGATACGCAGTATTTT. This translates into CASSLPRATGADTQYF.

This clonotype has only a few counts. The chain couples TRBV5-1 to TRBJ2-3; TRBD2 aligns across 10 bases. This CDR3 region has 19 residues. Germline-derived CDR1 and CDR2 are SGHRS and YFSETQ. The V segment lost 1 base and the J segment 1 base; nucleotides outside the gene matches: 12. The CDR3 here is CASSLPSGRVGIGTDTQYF. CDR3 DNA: TGCGCCAGCAGCTTGCCTAGCGGGAGAGTGGGAATCGGCACAGATACGCAGTATTTT.

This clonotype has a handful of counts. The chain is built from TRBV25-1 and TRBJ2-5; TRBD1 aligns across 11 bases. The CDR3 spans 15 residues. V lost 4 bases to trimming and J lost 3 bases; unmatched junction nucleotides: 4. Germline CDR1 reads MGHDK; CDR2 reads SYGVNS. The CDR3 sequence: CASSGPGQGEETQYF. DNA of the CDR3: TGTGCCAGCAGTGGGCCGGGACAGGGGGAAGAGACCCAGTACTTC.

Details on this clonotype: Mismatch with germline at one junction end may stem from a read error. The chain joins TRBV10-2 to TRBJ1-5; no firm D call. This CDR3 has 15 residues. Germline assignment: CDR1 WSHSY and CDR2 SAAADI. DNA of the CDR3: TGCGTCAGCAGCGTAGGCCAATCGAAGAATCAGCCCCAGCATTTT. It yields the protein CVSSVGQSKNQPQHF.

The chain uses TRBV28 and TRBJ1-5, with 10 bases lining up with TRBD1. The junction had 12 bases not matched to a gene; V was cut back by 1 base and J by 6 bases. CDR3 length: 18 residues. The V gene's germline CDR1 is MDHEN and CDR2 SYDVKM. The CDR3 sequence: CASSLYGMTGGRGQPQHF. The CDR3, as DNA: TGTGCCAGCAGTTTATATGGAATGACAGGGGGCAGGGGTCAGCCCCAGCATTTT.

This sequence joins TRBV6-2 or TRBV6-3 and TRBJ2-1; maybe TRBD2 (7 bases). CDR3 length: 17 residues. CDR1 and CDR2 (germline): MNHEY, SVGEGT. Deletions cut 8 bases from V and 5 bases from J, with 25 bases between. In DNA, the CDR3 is TGTGCCAGCCGAACCCTTTTGCGGGGGCCCGAAGACAATGAGCAGTTCTTC. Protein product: CASRTLLRGPEDNEQFF.

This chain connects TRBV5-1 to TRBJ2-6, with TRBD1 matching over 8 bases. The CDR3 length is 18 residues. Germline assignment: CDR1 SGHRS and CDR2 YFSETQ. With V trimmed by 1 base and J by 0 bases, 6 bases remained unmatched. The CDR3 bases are TGCGCCAGCAGCTTGCCCGGGACAGGTGTCTCTGGGGCCAACGTCCTGACTTTC. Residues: CASSLPGTGVSGANVLTF.

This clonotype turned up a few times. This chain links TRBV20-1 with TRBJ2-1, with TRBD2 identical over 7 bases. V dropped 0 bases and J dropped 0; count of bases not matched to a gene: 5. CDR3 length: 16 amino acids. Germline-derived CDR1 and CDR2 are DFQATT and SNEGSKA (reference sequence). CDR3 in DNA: TGCAGTGCTAGAGACCCAGCGGGGAGCTCCTACAATGAGCAGTTCTTC. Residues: CSARDPAGSSYNEQFF.

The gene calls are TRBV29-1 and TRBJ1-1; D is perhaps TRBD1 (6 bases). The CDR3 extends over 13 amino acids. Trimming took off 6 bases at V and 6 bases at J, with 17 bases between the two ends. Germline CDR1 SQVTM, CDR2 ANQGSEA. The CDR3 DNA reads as TGCAGCGTGGGGACATCTAGGAGGGCTGAAGCTTTCTTT. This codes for CSVGTSRRAEAFF.

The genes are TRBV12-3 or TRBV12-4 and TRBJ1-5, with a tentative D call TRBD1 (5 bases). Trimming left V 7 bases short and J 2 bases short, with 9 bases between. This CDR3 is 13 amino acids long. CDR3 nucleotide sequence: TGTGCCAGCACCAGGGACGGCAATCAGCCCCAGCATTTT. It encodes CASTRDGNQPQHF.

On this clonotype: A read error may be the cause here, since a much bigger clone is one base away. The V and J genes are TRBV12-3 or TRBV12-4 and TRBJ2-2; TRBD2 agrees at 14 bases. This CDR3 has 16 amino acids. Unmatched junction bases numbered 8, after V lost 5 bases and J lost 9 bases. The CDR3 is CASSIGTSGSPWELFF. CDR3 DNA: TGTGCCAGCAGTATCGGGACTAGCGGGAGTCCCTGGGAGCTGTTTTTT.

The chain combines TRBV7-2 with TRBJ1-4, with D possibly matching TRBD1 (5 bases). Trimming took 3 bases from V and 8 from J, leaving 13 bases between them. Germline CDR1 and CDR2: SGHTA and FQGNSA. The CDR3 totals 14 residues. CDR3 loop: CASSLSWGAEKLFF. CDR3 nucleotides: TGTGCCAGCAGCTTGAGTTGGGGCGCGGAAAAACTGTTTTTT.

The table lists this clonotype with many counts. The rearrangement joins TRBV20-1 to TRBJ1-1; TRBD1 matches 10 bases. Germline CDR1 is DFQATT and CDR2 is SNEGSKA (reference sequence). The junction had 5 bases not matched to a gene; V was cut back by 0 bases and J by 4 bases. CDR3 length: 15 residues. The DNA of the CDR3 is TGCAGTGCTAGAGATCCTGGGACAGGGGTCACTGAAGCTTTCTTT. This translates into CSARDPGTGVTEAFF.

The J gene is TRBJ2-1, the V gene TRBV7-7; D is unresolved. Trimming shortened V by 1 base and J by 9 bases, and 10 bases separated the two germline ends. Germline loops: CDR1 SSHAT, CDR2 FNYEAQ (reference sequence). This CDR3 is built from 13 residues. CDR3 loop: CASSLDGGSEQFF. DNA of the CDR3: TGTGCCAGCAGCTTAGATGGTGGCAGTGAGCAGTTCTTC.

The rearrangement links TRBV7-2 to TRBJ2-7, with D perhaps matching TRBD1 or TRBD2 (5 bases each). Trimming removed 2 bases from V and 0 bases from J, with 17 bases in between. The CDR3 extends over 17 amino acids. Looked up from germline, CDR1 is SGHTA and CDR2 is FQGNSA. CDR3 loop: CASSLRFGAESSYEQYF. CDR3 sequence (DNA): TGTGCCAGCAGCTTACGATTCGGGGCGGAGAGCTCCTACGAGCAGTACTTC.

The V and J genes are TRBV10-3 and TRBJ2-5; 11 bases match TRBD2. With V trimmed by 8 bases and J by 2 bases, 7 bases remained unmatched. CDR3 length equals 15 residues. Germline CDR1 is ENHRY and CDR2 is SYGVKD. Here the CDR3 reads CAISASGGPQETQYF. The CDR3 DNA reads TGTGCCATCTCGGCTAGCGGGGGGCCTCAAGAGACCCAGTACTTC.

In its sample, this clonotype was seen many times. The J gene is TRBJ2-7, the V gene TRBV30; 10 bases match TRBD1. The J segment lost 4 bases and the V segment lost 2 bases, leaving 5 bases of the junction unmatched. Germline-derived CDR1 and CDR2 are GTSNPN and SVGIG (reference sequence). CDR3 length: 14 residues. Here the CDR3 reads CAWSRDRGGYEQYF. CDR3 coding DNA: TGTGCCTGGAGTAGGGACAGGGGAGGGTACGAGCAGTACTTC.

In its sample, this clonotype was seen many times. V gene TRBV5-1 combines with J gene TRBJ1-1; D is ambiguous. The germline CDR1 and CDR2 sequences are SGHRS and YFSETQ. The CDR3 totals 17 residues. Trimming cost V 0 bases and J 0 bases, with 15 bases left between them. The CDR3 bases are TGCGCCAGCAGCTTGGCCTTCGATCCGGGGATGAACACTGAAGCTTTCTTT. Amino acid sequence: CASSLAFDPGMNTEAFF.

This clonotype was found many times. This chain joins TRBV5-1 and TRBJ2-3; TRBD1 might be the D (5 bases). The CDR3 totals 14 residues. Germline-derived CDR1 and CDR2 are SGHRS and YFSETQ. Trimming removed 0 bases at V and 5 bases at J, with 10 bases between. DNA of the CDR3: TGCGCCAGCAGCTTGGGCAGGCAGGGAGATACGCAGTATTTT. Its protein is CASSLGRQGDTQYF.

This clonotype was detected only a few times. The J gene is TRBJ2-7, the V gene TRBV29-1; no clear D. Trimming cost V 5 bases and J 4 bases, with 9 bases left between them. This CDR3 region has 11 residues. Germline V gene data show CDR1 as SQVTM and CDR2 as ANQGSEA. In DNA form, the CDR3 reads TGCAGCGTTCAATTTGGATACGAGCAGTACTTC. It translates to CSVQFGYEQYF.

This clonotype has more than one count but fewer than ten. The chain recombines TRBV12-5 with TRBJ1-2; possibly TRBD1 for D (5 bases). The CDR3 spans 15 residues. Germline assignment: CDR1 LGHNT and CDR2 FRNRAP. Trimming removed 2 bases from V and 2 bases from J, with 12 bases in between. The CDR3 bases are TGTGCTAGTGGTTTGTTGGGGGATGGGAACTATGGCTACACCTTC. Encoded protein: CASGLLGDGNYGYTF.

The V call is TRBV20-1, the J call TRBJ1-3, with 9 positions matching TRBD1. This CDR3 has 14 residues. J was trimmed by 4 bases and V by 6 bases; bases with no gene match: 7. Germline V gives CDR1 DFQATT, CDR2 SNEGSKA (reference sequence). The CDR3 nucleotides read TGCAGTGCCGCACGACAGGGGGGCGGAAACACCATATATTTT. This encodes CSAARQGGGNTIYF.

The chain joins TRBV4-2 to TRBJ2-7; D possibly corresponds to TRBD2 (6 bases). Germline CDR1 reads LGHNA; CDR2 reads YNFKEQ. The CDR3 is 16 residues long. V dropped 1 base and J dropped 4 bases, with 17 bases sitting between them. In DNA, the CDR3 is TGTGCCAGCAGCCAAGGTCTAGGCCTAGCGAATTACGAGCAGTACTTC. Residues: CASSQGLGLANYEQYF.